This TCR beta chain emerged from a study of T cell responses to AZD1222 COVID-19 vaccine. V was shortened by 2 bases and J by 6 bases, with 7 bases between the two germline ends. The CDR3 length is 11 residues. Germline lookup yields CDR1 GTSNPN and CDR2 SVGIG (reference sequence). Assay used: immunoSEQ multiplex PCR; TCRdb lists only in-frame clones, some missing. The table records fewer than 150,000 clones, 90% of them present only once. Study-wide results and limits: The number of AZD1222 recipients seropositive at baseline was only six.

To note about this clone: Its antigen remains unidentified.

The J gene is TRBJ1-1, the V gene TRBV30; D remains ambiguous. Sequences were derived from peripheral blood, sampled 28 days after the second AZD1222 dose. This sequence originates from an adult who received the AZD1222 COVID-19 vaccine. The DNA for the CDR3 is TGTGCCTGGAGTAAGGTGGCTGAAGCTTTCTTT. Its translation is CAWSKVAEAFF.